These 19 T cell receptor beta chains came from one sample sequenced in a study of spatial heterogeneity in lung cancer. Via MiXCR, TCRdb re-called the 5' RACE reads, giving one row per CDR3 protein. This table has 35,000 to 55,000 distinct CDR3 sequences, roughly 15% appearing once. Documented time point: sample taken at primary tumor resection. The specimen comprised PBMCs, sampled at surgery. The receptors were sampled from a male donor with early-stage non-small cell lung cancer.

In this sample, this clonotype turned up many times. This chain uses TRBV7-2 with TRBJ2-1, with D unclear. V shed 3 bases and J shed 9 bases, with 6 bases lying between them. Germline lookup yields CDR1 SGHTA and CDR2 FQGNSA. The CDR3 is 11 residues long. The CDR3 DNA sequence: TGTGCCAGCAGCTTGGTCGTTGAGCAGTTCTTC. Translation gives CASSLVVEQFF.

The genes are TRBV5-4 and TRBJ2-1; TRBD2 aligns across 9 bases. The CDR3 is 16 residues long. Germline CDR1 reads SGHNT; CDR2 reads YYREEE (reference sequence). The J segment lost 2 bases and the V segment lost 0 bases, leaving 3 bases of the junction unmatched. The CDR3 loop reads CASSLAERGAYNEQFF. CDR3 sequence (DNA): TGTGCCAGCAGCTTGGCCGAGCGGGGGGCCTACAATGAGCAGTTCTTC.

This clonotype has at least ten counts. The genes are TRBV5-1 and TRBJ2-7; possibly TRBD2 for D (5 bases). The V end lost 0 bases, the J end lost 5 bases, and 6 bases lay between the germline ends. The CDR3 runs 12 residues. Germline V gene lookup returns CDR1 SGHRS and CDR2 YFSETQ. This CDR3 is CASSLGRHEQYF. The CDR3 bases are TGCGCCAGCAGCTTGGGGAGGCACGAGCAGTACTTC.

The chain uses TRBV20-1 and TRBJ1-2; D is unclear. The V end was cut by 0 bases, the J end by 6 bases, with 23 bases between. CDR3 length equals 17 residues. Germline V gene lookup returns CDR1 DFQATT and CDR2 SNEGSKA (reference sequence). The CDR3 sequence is CSARDTGYALAIHGYTF. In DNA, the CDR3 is TGCAGTGCTAGAGATACGGGGTATGCCTTGGCTATTCATGGCTACACCTTC.

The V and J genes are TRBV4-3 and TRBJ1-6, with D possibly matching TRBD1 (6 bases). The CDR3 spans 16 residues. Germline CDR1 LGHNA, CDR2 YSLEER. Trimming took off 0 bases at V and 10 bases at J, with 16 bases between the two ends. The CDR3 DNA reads TGCGCCAGCAGCCAAGATCCAAGGGGGGGTAACTCACCCCTCCACTTT. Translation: CASSQDPRGGNSPLHF.

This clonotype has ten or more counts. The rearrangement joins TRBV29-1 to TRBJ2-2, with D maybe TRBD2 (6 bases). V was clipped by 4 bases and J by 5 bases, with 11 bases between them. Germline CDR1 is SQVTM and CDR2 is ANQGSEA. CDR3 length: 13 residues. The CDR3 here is CSVGRGGTGELFF. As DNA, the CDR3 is TGCAGCGTTGGGCGGGGCGGGACCGGGGAGCTGTTTTTT.

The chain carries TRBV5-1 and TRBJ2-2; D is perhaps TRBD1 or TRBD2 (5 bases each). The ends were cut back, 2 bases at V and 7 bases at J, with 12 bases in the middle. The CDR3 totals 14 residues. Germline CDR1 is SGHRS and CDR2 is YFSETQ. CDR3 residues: CASSFSGSNGELFF. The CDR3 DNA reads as TGCGCCAGCAGCTTCTCAGGGAGTAACGGGGAGCTGTTTTTT. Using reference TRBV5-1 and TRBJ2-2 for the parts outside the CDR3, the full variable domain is KAGVTQTPRYLIKTRGQQVTLSCSPISGHRSVSWYQQTPGQGLQFLFEYFSETQRNKGNFPGRFSGRQFSNSRSEMNVSTLELGDSALYLCASSFSGSNGELFFGEGSRLTVL.

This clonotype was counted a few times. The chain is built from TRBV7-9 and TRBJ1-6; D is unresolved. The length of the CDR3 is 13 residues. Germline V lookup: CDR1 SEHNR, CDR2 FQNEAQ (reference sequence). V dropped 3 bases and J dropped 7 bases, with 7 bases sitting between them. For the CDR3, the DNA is TGTGCCAGCAGCTTCGGAGGAAATTCACCCCTCCACTTT. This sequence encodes CASSFGGNSPLHF.

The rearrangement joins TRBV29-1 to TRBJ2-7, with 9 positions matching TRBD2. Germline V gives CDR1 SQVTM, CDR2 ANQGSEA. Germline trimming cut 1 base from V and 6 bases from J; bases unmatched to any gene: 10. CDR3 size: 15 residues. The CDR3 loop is CSVEVTASGTGEQYF. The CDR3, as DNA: TGCAGCGTTGAAGTTACCGCTAGCGGGACTGGCGAGCAGTACTTC.

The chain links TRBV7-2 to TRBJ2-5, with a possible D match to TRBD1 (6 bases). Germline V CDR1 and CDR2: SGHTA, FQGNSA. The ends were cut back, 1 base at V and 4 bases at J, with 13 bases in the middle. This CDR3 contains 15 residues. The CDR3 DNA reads TGTGCCAGCAGCTTAGTTGGGGGCCTGGGAGAGACCCAGTACTTC. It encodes CASSLVGGLGETQYF.

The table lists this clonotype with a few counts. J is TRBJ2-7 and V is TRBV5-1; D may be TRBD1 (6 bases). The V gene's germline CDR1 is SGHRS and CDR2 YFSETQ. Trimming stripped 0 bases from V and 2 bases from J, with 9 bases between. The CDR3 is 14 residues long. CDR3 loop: CASSLGAGAYEQYF. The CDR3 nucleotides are TGCGCCAGCAGCTTGGGGGCAGGGGCCTACGAGCAGTACTTC.

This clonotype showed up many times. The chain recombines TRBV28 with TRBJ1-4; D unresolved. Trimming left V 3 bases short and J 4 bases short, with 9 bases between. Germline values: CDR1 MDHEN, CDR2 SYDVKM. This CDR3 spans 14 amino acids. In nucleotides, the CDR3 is TGTGCCAGCAGTTTCATCCAAGTTAATGAAAAACTGTTTTTT. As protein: CASSFIQVNEKLFF. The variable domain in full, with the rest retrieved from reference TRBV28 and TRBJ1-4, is DVKVTQSSRYLVKRTGEKVFLECVQDMDHENMFWYRQDPGLGLRLIYFSYDVKMKEKGDIPEGYSVSREKKERFSLILESASTNQTSMYLCASSFIQVNEKLFFGSGTQLSVL.

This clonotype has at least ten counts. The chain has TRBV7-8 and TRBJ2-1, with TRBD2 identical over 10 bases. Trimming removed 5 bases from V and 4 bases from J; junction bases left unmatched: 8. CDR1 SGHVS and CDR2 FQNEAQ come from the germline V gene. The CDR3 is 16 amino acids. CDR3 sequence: CASSVFPSGGYNEQFF. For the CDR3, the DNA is TGTGCCAGCAGCGTCTTCCCTAGCGGGGGTTACAATGAGCAGTTCTTC.

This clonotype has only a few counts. CDR3: CASSQVVIGPLNSPLHF. CDR3 DNA: TGCGCCAGCAGCCAAGTCGTCATAGGACCCCTTAATTCACCCCTCCACTTT. The rearrangement uses TRBV4-1 and TRBJ1-6; D is ambiguous. Germline CDR1 reads MGHRA; CDR2 reads YSYEKL. The germline V and J ends were trimmed by 1 base and 6 bases, with 16 bases remaining between them. This CDR3 is built from 17 residues.

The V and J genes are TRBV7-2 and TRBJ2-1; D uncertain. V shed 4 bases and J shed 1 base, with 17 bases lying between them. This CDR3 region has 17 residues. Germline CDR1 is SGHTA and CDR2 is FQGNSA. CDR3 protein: CASSSDGKISSYNEQFF. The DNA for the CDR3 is TGTGCCAGCAGCTCGGACGGTAAGATATCGTCCTACAATGAGCAGTTCTTC. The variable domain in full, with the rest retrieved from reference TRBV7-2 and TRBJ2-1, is GAGVSQSPSNKVTEKGKDVELRCDPISGHTALYWYRQSLGQGLEFLIYFQGNSAPDKSGLPSDRFSAERTGGSVSTLTIQRTQQEDSAVYLCASSSDGKISSYNEQFFGPGTRLTVL.

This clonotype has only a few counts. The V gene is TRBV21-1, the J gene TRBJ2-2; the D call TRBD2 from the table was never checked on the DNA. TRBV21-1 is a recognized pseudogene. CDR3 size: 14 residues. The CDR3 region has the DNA TGTGCCAGACTAGCGGGAGGTCCCCCCGGGGAGCTGTTTTTT. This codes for CARLAGGPPGELFF.

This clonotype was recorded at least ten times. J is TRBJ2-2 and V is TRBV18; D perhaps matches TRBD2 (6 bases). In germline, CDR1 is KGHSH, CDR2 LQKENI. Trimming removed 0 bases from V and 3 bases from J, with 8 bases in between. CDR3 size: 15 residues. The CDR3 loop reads CASSPPLADTGELFF. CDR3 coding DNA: TGTGCCAGCTCACCACCACTAGCCGACACCGGGGAGCTGTTTTTT.

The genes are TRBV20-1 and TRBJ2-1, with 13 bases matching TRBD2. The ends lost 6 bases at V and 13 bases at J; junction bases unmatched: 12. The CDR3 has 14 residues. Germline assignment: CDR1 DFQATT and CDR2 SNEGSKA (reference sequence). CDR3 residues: CSAISGTSGIRQFF. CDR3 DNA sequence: TGCAGTGCAATCAGCGGGACTAGCGGGATCAGACAGTTCTTC.

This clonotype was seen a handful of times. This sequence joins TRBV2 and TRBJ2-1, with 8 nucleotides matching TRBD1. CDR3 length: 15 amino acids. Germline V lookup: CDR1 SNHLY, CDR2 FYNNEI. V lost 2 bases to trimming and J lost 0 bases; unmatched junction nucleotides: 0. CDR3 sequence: CASSETGGSYNEQFF. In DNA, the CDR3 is TGTGCCAGCAGTGAAACAGGGGGCTCCTACAATGAGCAGTTCTTC.